These T cell receptor beta chains were read from a single sample in a study of blood T cells in healthy people across ages. MiXCR, applied by TCRdb to the 5' RACE reads, yields one record per CDR3 protein. The sample carries about 570,000 distinct CDR3 sequences, about 25% recorded once. The same sample was also studied in work on T cells of mothers and their children.

Input material: blood. All receptors derive from a boy aged 2 to 9 in good health. Each CDR3 is given with its conserved first and last residue. Each record gives: J gene, V gene, CDR3 protein.

TRBJ2-7	TRBV29-1	CSGRTGTYEQYF
TRBJ1-1	TRBV29-1	CSGSGGGRGTEAFF
TRBJ2-3	TRBV18	CASSRSGSTDTQYF
TRBJ2-4	TRBV9	CASSVVGRAKNIQYF
TRBJ2-7	TRBV5-1	CASSLAQGFGSYEQYF
TRBJ1-2	TRBV3-1	CASSQGRQGVYGYTF
TRBJ2-7	TRBV29-1	CSVEPAGNYEQYF
TRBJ2-5	TRBV6-6	CASRDRASEYQETQYF
TRBJ2-3	TRBV15	CATSRDFGLGTSTDTQYF
TRBJ2-6	TRBV5-1	CASSLKKGLTYSGANVLTF
TRBJ1-2	TRBV29-1	CSVRTGGDYGYTF
TRBJ1-2	TRBV10-3	CATAPEGANYGYTF
-	TRBV5-5	CASSWTNPFEQYF
TRBJ2-4	TRBV21-1	CASSKALLGQSGRRYF
TRBJ1-1	TRBV5-1	CASRQGPPGNTEAFF
TRBJ1-3	TRBV4-1	CASSQDAGSGNTIYF
TRBJ2-1	TRBV7-9	CASSFPSGRLDNEQFF
TRBJ2-5	TRBV11-2	CASSWTIYTSGDQETQYF
TRBJ2-3	TRBV6-6	CASRPPSSGTDTQYF
TRBJ1-4	TRBV4-3	CASSQGAEGEKLFF
TRBJ2-2	TRBV6-1	CASHRQANTGELFF
TRBJ2-6	TRBV19	CAIQDRAGANVLTF
TRBJ2-3	TRBV20-1	CSAPRATDTQYF
TRBJ1-2	TRBV5-1	CASSPGTIYGYTF
TRBJ2-5	TRBV7-9	CASSPKTSGGWETQYF
TRBJ2-7	TRBV12-3/TRBV12-4	CASSSHGDEQYF
TRBJ2-3	TRBV5-1	CASSLDSSGRPDTQYF
TRBJ2-4	TRBV9	CASSGRLEKDRNIQYF
TRBJ1-1	TRBV7-9	CASSWAGSETEAFF